One and the same sample provided the 11 T cell receptor beta chains below, sequenced in a study of T cell responses to AZD1222 COVID-19 vaccine. TCRdb keeps only in-frame clones here, not all; method: immunoSEQ multiplex PCR. Among some 180,000 clones, around 90% were seen once, and the ten largest hold approximately 1.9%. This sample comprised peripheral blood, obtained 28 days after the second AZD1222 dose. The receptors here all came from an adult who received the AZD1222 COVID-19 vaccine.

The chain uses TRBV9 and TRBJ2-1, with TRBD2 identical over 11 bases. Germline V gene lookup returns CDR1 SGDLS and CDR2 YYNGEE. The V and J ends lost 0 bases and 4 bases, in that order; junction bases with no gene match: 0. This CDR3 has 15 residues. CDR3 sequence (DNA): TGTGCCAGCAGCGTAGTAGCGGGAGGGTACAATGAGCAGTTCTTC. Translating it yields CASSVVAGGYNEQFF.

A note on this clone: Other DNA variants within this sample encode the same CDR3. The chain combines TRBV9 with TRBJ1-5; D unclear. CDR1 and CDR2 (germline): SGDLS, YYNGEE. V dropped 0 bases and J dropped 4 bases, with 8 bases sitting between them. This CDR3 region has 14 residues. The CDR3 loop reads CASSVGGENQPQHF. CDR3 bases: TGTGCCAGCAGCGTAGGTGGAGAAAATCAGCCCCAGCATTTT.

The rearrangement joins TRBV9 to TRBJ1-4, with D tentatively TRBD1 (5 bases). The V gene lost 0 bases and the J gene lost 3 bases, with 12 bases spanning the gap. The CDR3 spans 16 residues. The V gene's germline CDR1 is SGDLS and CDR2 YYNGEE. In DNA, the CDR3 is TGTGCCAGCAGCGTAGGTTGGGGCTTGGCTAATGAAAAACTGTTTTTT. It is translated as CASSVGWGLANEKLFF.

This rearrangement joins TRBV30 to TRBJ1-3, with D maybe TRBD1 (6 bases). CDR3 length equals 17 residues. Germline V gives CDR1 GTSNPN, CDR2 SVGIG (reference sequence). V was pared by 7 bases and J by 0 bases, with 22 bases between. The chain's CDR3 is CASSGTDSFFSGNTIYF. The CDR3 DNA reads TGTGCCTCTTCAGGAACGGACAGTTTTTTCTCTGGAAACACCATATATTTT.

The chain links TRBV11-1 to TRBJ2-7; the match to TRBD1 covers 9 bases. The CDR3 is 15 amino acids. The ends lost 5 bases at V and 5 bases at J; junction bases unmatched: 10. Germline assignment: CDR1 SGHAT and CDR2 FQDESV (reference sequence). CDR3 coding DNA: TGTGCCAGCAGCCCCCGGACAGGGGTCGTCCACGAGCAGTACTTC. Encoded protein: CASSPRTGVVHEQYF.

The chain couples TRBV6-5 to TRBJ1-4; unclear D gene. V was trimmed by 7 bases and J by 0 bases, leaving 12 bases between them. Germline CDR1 reads MNHEY; CDR2 reads SVGAGI. This CDR3 contains 15 residues. The CDR3: CASKRAIATNEKLFF. The CDR3 DNA follows: TGTGCCAGCAAGAGGGCAATTGCAACTAATGAAAAACTGTTTTTT.

V usage is TRBV9 and J usage is TRBJ2-3; 7 nucleotides match TRBD2. CDR1 is SGDLS and CDR2 is YYNGEE in the germline V gene. The CDR3 length is 15 residues. Trimming removed 0 bases from V and 4 bases from J; junction bases left unmatched: 5. In DNA form, the CDR3 reads TGTGCCAGCAGCGTAGTGGGGGAGGGGCCAGATACGCAGTATTTT. It yields the protein CASSVVGEGPDTQYF.

As to this clone: Other DNA sequences in the sample encode the same CDR3. This sequence joins TRBV28 and TRBJ2-3; D not certain. This CDR3 has 12 amino acids. Germline CDR1 and CDR2: MDHEN and SYDVKM. V was cut by 6 bases and J by 3 bases, with 7 bases left in between. Written as DNA, the CDR3 is TGTGCCAGCAGCCCGTATACAGATACGCAGTATTTT. It specifies CASSPYTDTQYF.

The rearrangement joins TRBV10-3 to TRBJ1-5, with D perhaps TRBD1 (5 bases). The CDR3 covers 15 residues. Germline CDR1 ENHRY, CDR2 SYGVKD. The V end was cut by 5 bases, the J end by 3 bases, with 14 bases between. DNA of the CDR3: TGTGCCATCAGTAAAGGGACCGCCGACAATCAGCCCCAGCATTTT. Its protein product is CAISKGTADNQPQHF.

The chain employs TRBV19 and TRBJ2-3, with 7 bases matching TRBD1. Germline loops: CDR1 LNHDA, CDR2 SQIVND (reference sequence). The CDR3 contains 14 residues. V gave up 2 bases and J gave up 5 bases; unmatched junction bases: 4. The DNA of the CDR3 is TGTGCCAGTAGTATACAGGGGGTAGGAGATACGCAGTATTTT. Translating it yields CASSIQGVGDTQYF. Full variable domain (outside the CDR3, taken from reference TRBV19 and TRBJ2-3): DGGITQSPKYLFRKEGQNVTLSCEQNLNHDAMYWYRQDPGQGLRLIYYSQIVNDFQKGDIAEGYSVSREKKESFPLTVTSAQKNPTAFYLCASSIQGVGDTQYFGPGTRLTVL.

The chain has TRBV19 and TRBJ2-1; 8 positions match TRBD2. This CDR3 has 15 amino acids. Germline lookup yields CDR1 LNHDA and CDR2 SQIVND (reference sequence). Trimming took 6 bases from V and 9 from J; bases not matched to a gene: 13. CDR3 DNA: TGTGCCAGTAGGCCCCGGGAGCGGGAGTCGAGTGAGCAGTTCTTC. Translated: CASRPRERESSEQFF.